Listed below are T cell receptor beta chains from one sample, sequenced in a study of blood T cell repertoires in COVID-19. Clones were sequenced by immunoSEQ multiplex PCR, and TCRdb holds only the in-frame ones, with some missing. Of about 320,000 clones listed, around nine tenths are singletons. Material for sequencing was PBMCs or T cells enriched from blood (not recorded which). These receptors originate from a man aged 55 to 70 who had recovered from COVID-19. The CDR3 runs from the conserved cysteine through the conserved F or W. A D gene is named only where the DNA matches it firmly. Expanded clones get a size class; other rows say once, few or many, or leave the size out.

>TRBV7-2|-|once|TRBJ2-3
CASSLSLDTQYF
TGTGCCAGCAGCTTATCACTAGATACGCAGTATTTT
>TRBV18|-|-|TRBJ2-1
CASSAAGAGAAYEQFF
TGTGCCAGCTCAGCCGCAGGGGCAGGGGCAGCCTACGAGCAGTTCTTC
>TRBV12-3/TRBV12-4|TRBD1|-|TRBJ1-2
CASRETGSRGYTF
TGTGCCAGCAGGGAGACAGGGTCTCGGGGCTACACCTTC
>TRBV29-1|-|few|TRBJ2-2
CSAARGAGELFF
TGCAGCGCGGCCAGGGGAGCCGGGGAGCTGTTTTTT
>TRBV7-2|-|-|TRBJ1-2
CASSLASGTYGYTF
TGTGCCAGCAGCTTAGCGTCAGGCACCTATGGCTACACCTTC
>TRBV19|TRBD1|-|TRBJ1-5
CASSPRTGTRNQPQHF
TGTGCCAGTAGTCCGAGGACAGGGACTCGCAATCAGCCCCAGCATTTT
>TRBV2|TRBD1|-|TRBJ2-1
CASSDPRQGPYNEQFF
TGTGCCAGCAGTGACCCACGACAGGGCCCCTACAATGAGCAGTTCTTC
>TRBV5-1|TRBD2|-|TRBJ2-2
CASSGQTSGPNTGELFF
TGCGCCAGCAGCGGCCAAACTAGCGGACCGAACACCGGGGAGCTGTTTTTT
>TRBV6-2/TRBV6-3|TRBD2|-|TRBJ2-2
CASSYTSGLNTGELFF
TGTGCCAGCAGTTACACTAGCGGGCTGAACACCGGGGAGCTGTTTTTT
>TRBV30|-|-|TRBJ1-2
CAWSGEGSNYGYTF
TGTGCCTGGAGCGGGGAGGGATCTAACTATGGCTACACCTTC
>TRBV11-2|TRBD1|-|TRBJ1-1
CASSPGRPQGAEAFF
TGTGCCAGCAGCCCCGGGCGACCACAGGGGGCTGAAGCTTTCTTT
>TRBV5-1|-|-|TRBJ1-4
CASSPLGSPNEKLFF
TGCGCCAGCAGCCCTCTGGGGAGCCCTAATGAAAAACTGTTTTTT
>TRBV15|TRBD1|-|TRBJ1-1
CATSTEAGYRGRRYTEAFF
TGTGCCACCAGCACCGAAGCGGGCTACAGGGGGCGGAGGTACACTGAAGCTTTCTTT
>TRBV7-9|TRBD2|-|TRBJ2-1
CASSFSSGTSGRNEQFF
TGTGCCAGCAGCTTTTCGTCCGGGACTAGCGGGAGAAATGAGCAGTTCTTC
>TRBV12-3/TRBV12-4|-|-|TRBJ1-5
CASSLGVQPQHF
TGTGCCAGCAGCCTCGGGGTGCAGCCCCAGCATTTT
>TRBV14|-|-|TRBJ1-6
CASSHQSGSYNSPLHF
TGTGCCAGCAGCCATCAGTCGGGCTCCTATAATTCACCCCTCCACTTT
>TRBV9|-|-|TRBJ1-5
CASSAGDFSNQPQHF
TGTGCCAGCAGCGCAGGGGATTTCAGCAATCAGCCCCAGCATTTT
>TRBV4-1|-|-|TRBJ1-4
CASSQRSEATNEKLFF
TGCGCCAGCAGCCAACGGTCCGAAGCAACTAATGAAAAACTGTTTTTT
>TRBV7-2|-|-|TRBJ1-3
CASSFRNLERTGNTIYF
TGTGCCAGCAGCTTCCGGAACTTGGAGAGAACAGGAAACACCATATATTTT
>TRBV11-3|TRBD1|-|TRBJ2-5
CASSPRTGRETQYF
TGTGCCAGCAGCCCGAGGACAGGGCGAGAGACCCAGTACTTC
>TRBV5-1|-|-|TRBJ1-2
CASSLSSATGQFNYGYTF
TGCGCCAGCAGCTTGTCGAGTGCGACAGGACAATTTAACTATGGCTACACCTTC
>TRBV9|TRBD1|-|TRBJ1-4
CASSVAPQGVGEKLFF
TGTGCCAGCAGCGTAGCTCCCCAGGGGGTAGGTGAAAAACTGTTTTTT
>TRBV27|TRBD1|-|TRBJ2-7
CASSYGQGLYEQYF
TGTGCCAGCAGTTACGGACAGGGGCTCTACGAGCAGTACTTC
>TRBV7-2|TRBD2|-|TRBJ2-3
CASTGGPIDTQYF
TGTGCCAGTACGGGGGGGCCGATAGATACGCAGTATTTT
>TRBV10-3|-|-|TRBJ2-7
CAIRTGTRYEQYF
TGTGCCATCAGGACCGGGACAAGGTACGAGCAGTACTTC
>TRBV11-1|-|-|TRBJ1-5
CASSLGLGQPQHF
TGTGCCAGCAGCTTGGGGCTGGGTCAGCCCCAGCATTTT
>TRBV27|-|-|TRBJ2-2
CASGTGVGTGELFF
TGTGCCAGCGGTACGGGGGTGGGCACCGGGGAGCTGTTTTTT
>TRBV3-1/TRBV3-2|-|-|TRBJ1-1
CASSQGGQNEAFF
TGTGCCAGCAGCCAAGGGGGACAAAATGAAGCTTTCTTT
>TRBV2|-|-|TRBJ1-1
CASSGDAYFAFF
TGTGCCAGCAGTGGTGATGCGTATTTTGCTTTCTTT
>TRBV13|TRBD2|once|TRBJ2-1
CASSSPSGQPGLAGGIGGEQFF
TGTGCCAGCAGCTCACCCTCGGGACAGCCGGGACTAGCGGGAGGAATAGGAGGTGAGCAGTTCTTC
>TRBV3-1/TRBV3-2|TRBD1|-|TRBJ2-1
CASSQLGQGIGFGQFF
TGTGCCAGCAGCCAACTAGGACAGGGGATTGGGTTCGGGCAGTTCTTC
>TRBV7-9|TRBD2|-|TRBJ2-5
CASRSSGSGGETQYF
TGTGCCAGCAGAAGTAGCGGGAGTGGCGGAGAGACCCAGTACTTC
>TRBV27|-|-|TRBJ2-3
CASSLSYPTDTQYF
TGTGCCAGCAGTTTATCCTACCCCACAGATACGCAGTATTTT
>TRBV5-4|-|-|TRBJ2-3
CASSLTVSSSTDTQYF
TGTGCCAGCAGCTTGACTGTAAGCTCTAGCACAGATACGCAGTATTTT
>TRBV30|TRBD2|-|TRBJ2-5
CAWSGTPGGTQYF
TGTGCCTGGAGTGGGACCCCGGGAGGGACCCAGTACTTC